This T cell receptor beta chain was recovered during a study of cytomegalovirus exposure and HLA in healthy donors (dated by TCRdb to between 2016 and 2019). With regard to the full study: According to a later analysis, the roughly 120 validation repertoires were produced on the same platform as the 700 or so repertoires of the first cohort. The study aimed to test whether cataloging public T cell receptors could reveal signatures of past pathogen exposure. In addition to the first cohort of roughly 670 subjects, a separate validation cohort of over 90 different subjects was used. To predict cytomegalovirus infection status, the study brought together high-throughput TCR immunosequencing, statistical association of individual TCRs with disease status, and machine learning.

The germline V gene specifies SNHLY as CDR1 and FYNNEI as CDR2. V is reduced by 6 bases and J by 0 bases, leaving a spacing of 14 bases between them. Reading from cysteine to phenylalanine, the CDR3 counts 15 amino acids. Only the CDR3 DNA stays, 45 bases, in frame from base 1. Libraries were built with the immunoSEQ multiplex PCR assay. As for how the authors treated the data: A statistical classification framework was built for diagnosing cytomegalovirus status from the catalog of TCR beta chain sequences. The immuneACCESS repertoire file appears here via TCRdb, limited to in-frame rearrangements. These files lack a portion of the clones; in checked studies, under half of the deficit traces to unresolved V genes, and the cause of the others is not known. V, J and clone size were drawn from that table, and D and trimming were deduced from the DNA. This sample gives more than 150,000 clones in total; 84% of them show up just once. About 7% of the sample comes from the top ten.

Broader findings and caveats from the paper: The classifier was reported to diagnose cytomegalovirus status with high specificity and sensitivity in both the original and validation cohorts. A later analysis had no HLA typing for the validation cohort, so co-occurrence there was scored across all 130 or so repertoires. Of the cluster scores, about 94% were above 0 in a later analysis, which found that TCRs clustered in the first cohort also tended to co-occur in the 90 to 150 validation repertoires. According to the authors, the approach could potentially be generalized to other disease states and immunological phenotypes. The study listed over 150 TCR beta chains as associated with cytomegalovirus. Across donors, most TCR sequences were observed very rarely, whereas some public TCRs were present in many individuals. In vitro tests confirmed that three of the cytomegalovirus-associated TCR beta chains recognize cytomegalovirus antigens.

Comments on this clone: Its antigen specificity is not known. Per-base quality was not reported, and no clone a single base away is much larger than it.

Donors formed part of the validation cohort, which comprised 120 subjects and was distinct from the first cohort of fewer than 750 subjects. The receptor was derived from a man aged 18 to 35 in good health and CMV-seropositive. Material: PBMCs. Here the chain combines TRBV2 and TRBJ1-2; the D gene identity is not certain. The DNA sequence follows: TGTGCCAGCAGGGGCCTCGCCGACCCTAACTATGGCTACACCTTC. This yields the protein CASRGLADPNYGYTF. The reference TRBV2 and TRBJ1-2 proteins fill in what lies around the CDR3, so the full variable domain reads EPEVTQTPSHQVTQMGQEVILRCVPISNHLYFYWYRQILGQKVEFLVSFYNNEISEKSEIFDDQFSVERPDGSNFTLKIRSTKLEDSAMYFCASRGLADPNYGYTFGSGTRLTVV.